This T cell receptor beta chain was retrieved from a study of blood T cell repertoires in COVID-19. The overall study: COVID-19 samples from acute and convalescent phases originated in the United States, Italy and Spain.

Donors were grouped by their self-reported clinical history. All exposed participants met a person with COVID-19 within 2 weeks before entering the study. Only in-frame clones appear in the TCRdb table, and some are missing; sequencing was by immunoSEQ multiplex PCR. The sample has hundreds of thousands of clones, around nine tenths seen once; the top ten hold approximately 1.5%. The germline CDR1 and CDR2 sequences are MDHEN and SYDVKM. V dropped 4 bases and J dropped 5 bases, with 15 bases sitting between them. The length of the CDR3 is 15 residues. Sequenced input: PBMCs or T cells enriched from blood (not recorded which). The clonotype originates from a woman under 30 who had been exposed to COVID-19. This chain links TRBV28 with TRBJ1-5; D not certain. The CDR3 protein is CASSSVRYADQPQHF. In DNA form, the CDR3 reads TGTGCCAGCAGTTCGGTACGGTACGCGGATCAGCCCCAGCATTTT.